Below, 24 T cell receptor beta chains from the same sample are listed, as sequenced in a study of T cells expressing NK-cell markers. From the 5' RACE reads, TCRdb lists one entry per CDR3 protein and no DNA. The repertoire shows some 450,000 distinct CDR3 sequences; the top ten hold roughly 7.2%. The material sequenced was blood T cells: a sorted CD56 or NKG2C T cell subset, CD4+ or CD8+ T cells, or bulk PBMC T cells (not recorded which). These receptors were collected from a woman between 18 and 69 years old in good health.

The gene calls are TRBV12-3 or TRBV12-4 and TRBJ1-2; the D call of TRBD1 rests on TCRdb alone, since no DNA is present to check it. The CDR3 runs 14 residues. The CDR3 region is CASSWMGRDDGYTF.

V usage is TRBV5-6 and J usage is TRBJ2-1; the TCRdb D gene call, TRBD2, has no DNA to confirm it. The CDR3 is 15 residues long. Germline values: CDR1 SGHDT, CDR2 YYEEEE. The CDR3 here is CASSLSLVHANEQFF.

The chain recombines TRBV7-9 with TRBJ2-7; with no DNA, the TCRdb D assignment of TRBD1 cannot be verified. This CDR3 comprises 12 residues. Germline V gene data show CDR1 as SEHNR and CDR2 as FQNEAQ (reference sequence). CDR3 sequence reads: CASTAQDYEQYF.

The J gene is TRBJ1-4, the V gene TRBV7-9; TCRdb picks TRBD1, but there is no DNA to check that call. The length of the CDR3 is 15 residues. Per the germline V gene, CDR1 is SEHNR and CDR2 is FQNEAQ (reference sequence). This CDR3 is CASSHLGEAGEKLFF.

The chain employs TRBV11-2 and TRBJ2-2. The CDR3 has 14 amino acids. The germline CDR1 and CDR2 sequences are SGHAT and FQNNGV. CDR3: CASSVEQGAGELFF.

This sequence joins TRBV7-9 and TRBJ1-1; TCRdb's D call, TRBD1, is unchecked because there is no DNA. The CDR3 contains 15 residues. Germline CDR1 is SEHNR and CDR2 is FQNEAQ (reference sequence). The CDR3 spells CASDDRGEEVAEAFF.

V usage is TRBV6-1 and J usage is TRBJ1-1. CDR1 is MNHNS and CDR2 is SASEGT in the germline V gene. CDR3 length equals 14 residues. The CDR3 protein is CASSFTAMNTEAFF.

The genes are TRBV12-3 or TRBV12-4 and TRBJ1-5; the D call from TCRdb, TRBD1, cannot be confirmed without DNA. The CDR3 extends over 15 amino acids. Here the CDR3 reads CASSPRDGPNQPQHF.

The chain has TRBV29-1 and TRBJ1-1; the TRBD1 assignment by TCRdb is unverifiable without DNA. CDR1 is SQVTM and CDR2 is ANQGSEA in the germline V gene. The CDR3 has 12 amino acids. The chain's CDR3 is CSATTGMTEAFF.

The rearrangement uses TRBV27 and TRBJ1-3. Germline V gene sequence: CDR1 MNHEY, CDR2 SMNVEV (reference sequence). The CDR3 totals 15 residues. This chain's CDR3 is CASSTRRSGGNTIYF.

V usage is TRBV20-1 and J usage is TRBJ2-4; TCRdb returns TRBD1, unconfirmable since there is no DNA. The germline V gene encodes CDR1 DFQATT and CDR2 SNEGSKA (reference sequence). The length of the CDR3 is 13 residues. CDR3 sequence reads: CSATRQGWDIQYF.

The rearrangement joins TRBV20-1 to TRBJ1-5; TCRdb indicates TRBD1, and absent DNA this call remains unverified. The CDR3 spans 16 residues. The germline CDR1 and CDR2 sequences are DFQATT and SNEGSKA (reference sequence). The CDR3 loop is CSARPRGGASNQPQHF.

This sequence joins TRBV12-3 or TRBV12-4 and TRBJ2-1; TCRdb gives TRBD2 as the D gene, but with no DNA this cannot be confirmed. This CDR3 region has 15 residues. CDR3: CASSLAGPSQNEQFF.

This chain joins TRBV5-1 and TRBJ2-2; TCRdb's D call of TRBD2 is untestable without DNA. This CDR3 contains 17 residues. Germline CDR1 SGHRS, CDR2 YFSETQ. CDR3 residues: CASSLLAGSANTGELFF.

The chain joins TRBV24-1 to TRBJ2-3. The CDR3 is made up of 13 amino acids. CDR1 KGHDR and CDR2 SFDVKD come from the germline V gene. This chain's CDR3 is CATSDGSTDTQYF.

V gene TRBV20-1 combines with J gene TRBJ2-2; there is no DNA to check the TCRdb D call of TRBD2. Per germline, CDR1 DFQATT and CDR2 SNEGSKA (reference sequence). The CDR3 runs to 15 residues. The CDR3 is CSARLAGTNTGELFF.

The chain recombines TRBV24-1 with TRBJ2-7; TCRdb's D call of TRBD1 is untestable without DNA. Germline V gives CDR1 KGHDR, CDR2 SFDVKD. The CDR3 is 12 residues long. CDR3 residues: CATSDEAREQYF.

The chain carries TRBV2 and TRBJ2-2; as DNA is missing, the TRBD2 call by TCRdb cannot be tested. This CDR3 contains 16 residues. Germline V CDR1 and CDR2: SNHLY, FYNNEI. The CDR3 region is CASSVTAGLNTGELFF.

This chain links TRBV30 with TRBJ2-5; as DNA is missing, the TRBD1 call by TCRdb cannot be tested. Germline V gene lookup returns CDR1 GTSNPN and CDR2 SVGIG (reference sequence). The CDR3 runs to 14 residues. CDR3 amino acids: CAWGGPGFQETQYF.

V and J are TRBV4-1 and TRBJ2-1; TCRdb reports TRBD2, a call that lacks DNA to check it against. The CDR3 loop spans 18 amino acids. Germline values: CDR1 MGHRA, CDR2 YSYEKL. CDR3 sequence reads: CASSQDRGLAGAYNEQFF.

The chain joins TRBV29-1 to TRBJ1-2. CDR3 length: 13 amino acids. CDR1 SQVTM and CDR2 ANQGSEA come from the germline V gene. The CDR3 spells CSVPAILNYGYTF.

This chain connects TRBV20-1 to TRBJ2-1. The length of the CDR3 is 15 residues. CDR1 is DFQATT and CDR2 is SNEGSKA in the germline V gene (reference sequence). Here the CDR3 reads CSARDQRGSYNEQFF.

The rearrangement uses TRBV20-1 and TRBJ2-5; the D gene TCRdb calls, TRBD1, cannot be checked with no DNA. Germline CDR1 and CDR2: DFQATT and SNEGSKA (reference sequence). The CDR3 covers 15 residues. The CDR3 sequence is CSARDRTRGQETQYF.

V and J are TRBV4-3 and TRBJ2-1. The germline V gene encodes CDR1 LGHNA and CDR2 YSLEER. The CDR3 totals 16 residues. CDR3 residues: CASSQDSWTPYNEQFF.